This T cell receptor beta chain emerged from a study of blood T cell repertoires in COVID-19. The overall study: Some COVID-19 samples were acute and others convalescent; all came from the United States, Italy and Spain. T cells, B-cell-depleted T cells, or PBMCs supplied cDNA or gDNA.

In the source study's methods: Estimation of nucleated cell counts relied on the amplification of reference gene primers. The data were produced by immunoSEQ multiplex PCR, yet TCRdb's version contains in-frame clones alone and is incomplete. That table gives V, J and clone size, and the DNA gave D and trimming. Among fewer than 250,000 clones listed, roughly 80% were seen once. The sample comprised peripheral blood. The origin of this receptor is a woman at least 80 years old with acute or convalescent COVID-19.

The chain's CDR3 is CASSPVPAYEQYF. Here the CDR3 DNA reads TGCGCCAGCAGCCCAGTCCCCGCCTACGAGCAGTACTTC. J is TRBJ2-7 and V is TRBV5-1; D uncertain. The CDR3 has 13 residues. Germline V gives CDR1 SGHRS, CDR2 YFSETQ. Trimming removed 4 bases at V and 2 bases at J, with 10 bases between.